This TCR beta chain is drawn from a study of blood T cell repertoires in COVID-19. Background on the study: Specimens from acute and convalescent COVID-19 originated in the United States, Italy and Spain. T cells, B-cell-depleted T cells, or PBMCs supplied cDNA or gDNA.

This CDR3 has 15 amino acids. Germline lookup yields CDR1 MNHEY and CDR2 SVGAGI. V lost 8 bases, J lost 4 bases, and 11 bases stayed unmatched. In the study's own analysis: Reference gene primer amplification gave estimated nucleated cell counts. Assay used: immunoSEQ multiplex PCR; TCRdb lists only in-frame clones, some missing. V and J calls and clone size are those listed in that table; D and trimming were worked out from the DNA. Of about 100,000 clones in the sample, around four fifths are singletons; the top ten hold 16%. The chain joins TRBV6-5 to TRBJ1-2, with TRBD1 matching over 9 bases. The source material was peripheral blood. This receptor was identified in a human donor in a cohort sampled during active COVID-19. CDR3: CASRTGVYLVYGYTF. The CDR3 DNA is TGTGCCAGCCGGACAGGGGTGTACTTGGTCTATGGCTACACCTTC.